One sample yielded the 15 T cell receptor beta chains listed below, sequenced in a study of blood T cell repertoires in COVID-19 (dated by TCRdb to between 2020 and 2021). Library method: the immunoSEQ multiplex PCR assay. TCRdb provides this immuneACCESS table in a form limited to in-frame rearrangements. Some clones are lacking; in checked studies, under half of them reflect an unresolved V gene, and why the rest are absent is not known. Counted in this sample were 85,000 to 100,000 clones; roughly 79% of them appeared once. The top ten clonotypes cover 4.5% to 5.5% of the sample. The sample consisted of peripheral blood. These TCRs come from an older man with COVID-19, enrolled during active disease.

J is TRBJ2-7 and V is TRBV27, with 7 bases fitting TRBD1. After removal of 3 bases from V and 2 bases from J, the junction contained 7 bases not matched to a gene. The CDR3 contains 15 residues. Germline CDR1 and CDR2: MNHEY and SMNVEV (reference sequence). CDR3: CASSFIRTGAYEQYF. CDR3 DNA sequence: TGTGCCAGCAGTTTCATAAGGACAGGAGCCTACGAGCAGTACTTC.

This clone was observed a handful of times. The V gene is TRBV9, the J gene TRBJ1-2; TRBD1 is a possible D gene (5 bases). The V end lost 7 bases, the J end lost 2 bases, and 6 bases lay between the germline ends. The germline V gene encodes CDR1 SGDLS and CDR2 YYNGEE. There are 11 residues in the CDR3. CDR3 amino acids: CASDSNYGYTF. The CDR3 nucleotides are TGTGCCAGCGACAGCAACTATGGCTACACCTTC.

V gene TRBV5-4 combines with J gene TRBJ2-3; 7 bases agree with TRBD1. The ends lost 0 bases at V and 2 bases at J; junction bases unmatched: 6. The germline V gene has CDR1 SGHNT and CDR2 YYREEE (reference sequence). The CDR3 extends over 16 amino acids. The CDR3 sequence is CASSLGRQGPTDTQYF. As DNA, the CDR3 is TGTGCCAGCAGCTTGGGAAGACAGGGCCCCACAGATACGCAGTATTTT.

The chain couples TRBV7-9 to TRBJ1-2, with D hard to call. V was trimmed by 0 bases and J by 5 bases, leaving 10 bases between them. The CDR3 sequence is 14 residues long. Germline loops: CDR1 SEHNR, CDR2 FQNEAQ (reference sequence). The CDR3 sequence is CASSLAGKDYGYTF. Written as DNA, the CDR3 is TGTGCCAGCAGCTTAGCGGGCAAGGATTATGGCTACACCTTC.

The chain employs TRBV29-1 and TRBJ2-7; 12 bases are a match to TRBD1. There are 16 residues in the CDR3. V lost 6 bases to trimming and J lost 5 bases; unmatched junction nucleotides: 14. Germline lookup yields CDR1 SQVTM and CDR2 ANQGSEA. The CDR3 sequence: CSVAGFPGQGANEQYF. The CDR3 coding sequence is TGCAGCGTGGCCGGATTTCCGGGACAGGGGGCGAACGAGCAGTACTTC.

The chain links TRBV30 to TRBJ1-2, with TRBD1 matching over 7 bases. The junction had 8 bases not matched to a gene; V was cut back by 5 bases and J by 2 bases. Germline V lookup: CDR1 GTSNPN, CDR2 SVGIG (reference sequence). The CDR3 has 14 residues. CDR3 DNA sequence: TGTGCCTGGGTCGCAGGGGGATGGAACTATGGCTACACCTTC. Amino acid sequence: CAWVAGGWNYGYTF. Full variable domain (missing parts from reference TRBV30 and TRBJ1-2): SQTIHQWPATLVQPVGSPLSLECTVEGTSNPNLYWYRQAAGRGLQLLFYSVGIGQISSEVPQNLSASRPQDRQFILSSKKLLLSDSGFYLCAWVAGGWNYGYTFGSGTRLTVV.

V gene TRBV29-1 combines with J gene TRBJ2-7, with 10 bases lining up with TRBD1. V was clipped by 7 bases and J by 2 bases; unmatched bases: 8. The CDR3 length is 14 residues. Germline V lookup: CDR1 SQVTM, CDR2 ANQGSEA. The CDR3 DNA reads as TGCAGCGCCTCCGGGACAGGGGATACCTACGAGCAGTACTTC. Amino acid sequence: CSASGTGDTYEQYF.

The chain links TRBV6-6 to TRBJ1-6; maybe TRBD1 (6 bases). Trimming removed 2 bases at V and 8 bases at J, with 13 bases between. The germline CDR1 and CDR2 sequences are MNHNY and SVGAGI (reference sequence). CDR3 length: 15 residues. The CDR3, as DNA: TGTGCCAGCAGTTACCTAGTAGGGGGTTATTCACCCCTCCACTTT. As protein: CASSYLVGGYSPLHF.

V is TRBV30 and J is TRBJ1-5, with D tentatively TRBD1 (5 bases). CDR1 GTSNPN and CDR2 SVGIG come from the germline V gene (reference sequence). The CDR3 has 13 amino acids. Trimming left V 5 bases short and J 7 bases short, with 15 bases between. CDR3 loop: CAWGLSRAQPQHF. In DNA, the CDR3 is TGTGCCTGGGGCCTCTCCAGGGCCCAGCCCCAGCATTTT.

The V gene is TRBV18, the J gene TRBJ1-1; TRBD1 matches at 8 bases. Per the germline V gene, CDR1 is KGHSH and CDR2 is LQKENI. This CDR3 has 15 amino acids. V was clipped by 3 bases and J by 1 base; unmatched bases: 4. CDR3 DNA sequence: TGTGCCAGCTCACCGGGCAGGGGGCCGAACACTGAAGCTTTCTTT. This gives the protein CASSPGRGPNTEAFF.

V usage is TRBV4-1 and J usage is TRBJ1-3; a weak D match, TRBD1 (6 bases). Trimming pared 4 bases from V and 1 base from J, leaving 23 bases between. This CDR3 has 19 amino acids. The germline gives CDR1 MGHRA, CDR2 YSYEKL. CDR3 amino acids: CASSRMGDTRSISGNTIYF. In nucleotides, the CDR3 is TGCGCCAGCAGCCGAATGGGGGACACTCGTTCGATTTCTGGAAACACCATATATTTT.

CDR3 sequence reads: CASSLVEETQYF. The CDR3 DNA follows: TGTGCCAGCAGCTTAGTCGAAGAGACCCAGTACTTC. The chain employs TRBV11-2 and TRBJ2-5; D not resolved. V lost 1 base, J lost 3 bases, and 3 bases lay in between. Looked up from germline, CDR1 is SGHAT and CDR2 is FQNNGV. The CDR3 has 12 amino acids.

The V gene is TRBV30, the J gene TRBJ1-5; TRBD1 agrees at 8 bases. V trimming: 3 bases; J trimming: 6 bases; junction bases outside the gene matches: 7. The V gene's germline CDR1 is GTSNPN and CDR2 SVGIG (reference sequence). CDR3 length: 14 amino acids. As DNA, the CDR3 is TGTGCCTGGAGGCTACAGGGGGACGGTCAGCCCCAGCATTTT. This encodes CAWRLQGDGQPQHF.

The chain has TRBV10-3 and TRBJ1-4, with a tentative D call TRBD1 (6 bases). CDR1 ENHRY and CDR2 SYGVKD come from the germline V gene. CDR3 length equals 14 residues. V was shortened by 2 bases and J by 2 bases, with 6 bases between the two germline ends. CDR3 amino acids: CAISEGGTNEKLFF. The CDR3 DNA reads TGTGCCATCAGTGAGGGGGGCACTAATGAAAAACTGTTTTTT.

This chain joins TRBV6-6 and TRBJ2-2; tentatively, D is TRBD2 (7 bases). V was cut by 2 bases and J by 7 bases, with 11 bases left in between. The CDR3 covers 14 residues. Germline V gene lookup returns CDR1 MNHNY and CDR2 SVGAGI (reference sequence). The CDR3 region is CASSYGGGGGELFF. The CDR3 nucleotides read TGTGCCAGCAGTTACGGGGGGGGCGGCGGGGAGCTGTTTTTT.